The 15 T cell receptor beta chains in this list originate from one sample, sequenced in a study of blood T cell repertoires in COVID-19. TCRdb keeps only in-frame clones here, not all; method: immunoSEQ multiplex PCR. The sample consists of about 300,000 clones, roughly 89% of them appearing once. The sequenced sample was peripheral blood. The receptors derive from a man in his forties with acute or convalescent COVID-19.

This clone was counted only a few times. The rearrangement joins TRBV29-1 to TRBJ1-1, with 7 bases lining up with TRBD1. The length of the CDR3 is 13 residues. Germline CDR1 reads SQVTM; CDR2 reads ANQGSEA. V trimming: 7 bases; J trimming: 0 bases; junction bases outside the gene matches: 5. Here the CDR3 DNA reads TGCAGCGCTCTGGGACAGATGAACACTGAAGCTTTCTTT. This sequence encodes CSALGQMNTEAFF.

This chain uses TRBV2 with TRBJ1-2; no clear D. The germline V gene has CDR1 SNHLY and CDR2 FYNNEI. The V end was cut by 6 bases, the J end by 7 bases, with 12 bases between. This CDR3 is 12 amino acids long. The CDR3 is CASRYAPGGYTF. The CDR3, as DNA: TGTGCCAGCAGGTACGCCCCGGGTGGCTACACCTTC.

The V gene is TRBV15, the J gene TRBJ1-2, with 7 bases aligning to TRBD1. Germline V gene sequence: CDR1 LNHNV, CDR2 YYDKDF (reference sequence). CDR3 length: 15 residues. Trimming took 9 bases from V and 4 from J; bases not matched to a gene: 14. The CDR3 nucleotides are TGTGCCACTCACCTAGCCGGGACAGCTCTCTATGGCTACACCTTC. Protein: CATHLAGTALYGYTF.

V is TRBV15 and J is TRBJ1-4; TRBD1 matches at 8 bases. From germline, CDR1 is LNHNV and CDR2 YYDKDF (reference sequence). V gave up 0 bases and J gave up 8 bases; unmatched junction bases: 5. This CDR3 spans 15 amino acids. The CDR3 protein is CATSRDRGQGEKLFF. The CDR3 DNA reads TGTGCCACCAGCAGAGACAGGGGGCAGGGGGAAAAACTGTTTTTT.

This clone has just a few counts. This sequence joins TRBV10-3 and TRBJ2-2; 9 bases align to TRBD1. With V trimmed by 7 bases and J by 10 bases, 7 bases remained unmatched. Germline CDR1 reads ENHRY; CDR2 reads SYGVKD. The CDR3 sequence is 13 residues long. In DNA, the CDR3 is TGTGCCATCACCGGAGGACAGGGGAAGGAGCTGTTTTTT. This sequence encodes CAITGGQGKELFF.

The rearrangement links TRBV30 to TRBJ1-2; TRBD1 might be the D (6 bases). The CDR3 totals 14 residues. Trimming pared 3 bases from V and 3 bases from J, leaving 14 bases between. Germline V CDR1 and CDR2: GTSNPN, SVGIG (reference sequence). CDR3 DNA sequence: TGTGCCTGGAGCAGATCGACAGGACACTATGGCTACACCTTC. This sequence encodes CAWSRSTGHYGYTF.

The genes are TRBV11-2 and TRBJ2-7; 8 nucleotides line up with TRBD1. CDR1 is SGHAT and CDR2 is FQNNGV in the germline V gene. The CDR3 is made up of 13 amino acids. Unmatched junction bases numbered 7, after V lost 5 bases and J lost 7 bases. The CDR3: CASSTRTGWEQYF. The CDR3 DNA sequence: TGTGCCAGCAGCACTCGGACAGGGTGGGAGCAGTACTTC.

This clone was seen only once. The chain uses TRBV4-1 and TRBJ2-7, with TRBD2 matching over 7 bases. Losses at the gene ends were 4 bases for V and 5 bases for J; bases not matched to a gene: 14. CDR1 and CDR2 (germline): MGHRA, YSYEKL. The CDR3 consists of 16 residues. The CDR3 bases are TGCGCCAGCAGCCGCGGGGCAGACCCCGCGGGAGACGAGCAGTACTTC. Translating gives CASSRGADPAGDEQYF.

This rearrangement joins TRBV30 to TRBJ2-6; D is unclear. V was pared by 3 bases and J by 0 bases, with 3 bases between. CDR3 length equals 13 residues. The V gene's germline CDR1 is GTSNPN and CDR2 SVGIG (reference sequence). The CDR3 nucleotides are TGTGCCTGGAGCTTCTCTGGGGCCAACGTCCTGACTTTC. This translates into CAWSFSGANVLTF.

V and J are TRBV20-1 and TRBJ2-5; 8 bases are a match to TRBD2. In germline, CDR1 is DFQATT, CDR2 SNEGSKA (reference sequence). The CDR3 is 17 amino acids. Trimming cost V 4 bases and J 5 bases; bases outside gene matches: 18. The CDR3 DNA follows: TGCAGTGCTAATGATGATAGCGGGGTTGCCTTAGGGGAGACCCAGTACTTC. Encoded protein: CSANDDSGVALGETQYF.

This clone was seen once. The chain carries TRBV5-5 and TRBJ2-7, with 10 positions matching TRBD1. Trimming took 4 bases from V and 2 from J; bases not matched to a gene: 6. The germline gives CDR1 SGHKS, CDR2 YYEKEE (reference sequence). The CDR3 has 15 amino acids. CDR3 DNA sequence: TGTGCCAGCAGCCTGGGGACAGGGGAGACCTACGAGCAGTACTTC. Translated, it gives CASSLGTGETYEQYF.

The chain employs TRBV29-1 and TRBJ1-2; 7 nucleotides agree with TRBD1. This CDR3 spans 13 amino acids. In germline, CDR1 is SQVTM, CDR2 ANQGSEA. The J segment lost 4 bases and the V segment lost 4 bases, leaving 6 bases of the junction unmatched. Here the CDR3 reads CSVVGGGGYGYTF. CDR3 nucleotides: TGCAGCGTTGTAGGAGGGGGCGGCTATGGCTACACCTTC.

The genes are TRBV14 and TRBJ2-1; possible D gene TRBD2, 5 bases. Germline CDR1 and CDR2: SGHDN and FVKESK. Trimming removed 4 bases at V and 6 bases at J, with 13 bases between. The CDR3 is 14 residues long. This CDR3 is CASSRLGLTNEQFF. CDR3 in DNA: TGTGCCAGCAGCCGCCTCGGACTGACCAATGAGCAGTTCTTC.

J is TRBJ1-3 and V is TRBV5-6, with D possibly being TRBD1 (5 bases). The CDR3 loop spans 15 amino acids. V shed 0 bases and J shed 0 bases, with 7 bases lying between them. Germline CDR1 and CDR2: SGHDT and YYEEEE. The CDR3 sequence: CASSLGQSSGNTIYF. In nucleotides, the CDR3 is TGTGCCAGCAGCTTGGGACAGAGCTCTGGAAACACCATATATTTT. The entire variable domain, with the rest obtained from reference TRBV5-6 and TRBJ1-3, is as follows: DAGVTQSPTHLIKTRGQQVTLRCSPKSGHDTVSWYQQALGQGPQFIFQYYEEEERQRGNFPDRFSGHQFPNYSSELNVNALLLGDSALYLCASSLGQSSGNTIYFGEGSWLTVV.

The chain carries TRBV5-1 and TRBJ2-7, with a tentative D call TRBD2 (6 bases). The CDR3 is 14 residues long. Germline V lookup: CDR1 SGHRS, CDR2 YFSETQ. Trimming removed 2 bases from V and 4 bases from J, with 13 bases in between. Written as DNA, the CDR3 is TGCGCCAGCAGCTTAGGGCGGGGTTTTTACGAGCAGTACTTC. Amino acid sequence: CASSLGRGFYEQYF.